These 19 T cell receptor beta chains came from one sample sequenced in a study of OX40 agonist ivuxolimab in advanced cancers. Clones were sequenced by immunoSEQ multiplex PCR, and TCRdb holds only the in-frame ones, with some missing. The sample records fewer than 85,000 clones, about 92% being singletons. Material: CD4+ or CD8+ T cells sorted from blood, obtained in a trial of the OX40 agonist ivuxolimab. The receptors here all came from an adult with an advanced solid tumor such as melanoma, head and neck, liver or kidney cancer.

The chain couples TRBV5-1 to TRBJ2-2; tentatively, D is TRBD2 (5 bases). The V gene lost 5 bases and the J gene lost 3 bases, with 11 bases spanning the gap. The CDR3 runs to 14 residues. The germline V gene encodes CDR1 SGHRS and CDR2 YFSETQ. CDR3: CASRTEGYTGELFF. CDR3 coding DNA: TGCGCCAGCAGAACCGAGGGATACACCGGGGAGCTGTTTTTT.

The chain employs TRBV7-6 and TRBJ2-3; no clear D. This CDR3 has 12 residues. The V gene lost 5 bases and the J gene lost 2 bases, with 5 bases spanning the gap. Germline V CDR1 and CDR2: SGHVS, FNYEAQ. CDR3 in amino acids: CASSENTDTQYF. CDR3 nucleotide sequence: TGTGCCAGCAGCGAAAACACAGATACGCAGTATTTT.

This chain links TRBV9 with TRBJ2-3; D gene ambiguous. V dropped 0 bases and J dropped 4 bases, with 12 bases sitting between them. Germline V gives CDR1 SGDLS, CDR2 YYNGEE. This CDR3 is built from 15 residues. The CDR3: CASSVDRSWPDTQYF. CDR3 bases: TGTGCCAGCAGCGTAGACCGGAGCTGGCCAGATACGCAGTATTTT.

This chain uses TRBV5-1 with TRBJ2-2; D call uncertain. The CDR3 is 17 amino acids. The ends were cut back, 4 bases at V and 1 base at J, with 17 bases in the middle. CDR1 SGHRS and CDR2 YFSETQ come from the germline V gene. In nucleotides, the CDR3 is TGCGCCAGCAGCCCTTTAGGGCCACAACAGAACACCGGGGAGCTGTTTTTT. Its protein is CASSPLGPQQNTGELFF.

The rearrangement joins TRBV6-1 to TRBJ1-2; maybe TRBD1 (6 bases). This CDR3 has 17 amino acids. Germline lookup yields CDR1 MNHNS and CDR2 SASEGT. Trimming stripped 1 base from V and 0 bases from J, with 15 bases between. CDR3 sequence: CASSEGLTGLANYGYTF. In DNA, the CDR3 is TGTGCCAGCAGTGAAGGCCTTACAGGGCTCGCTAACTATGGCTACACCTTC.

CDR3 sequence reads: CASSLGTAYTGELFF. CDR3 sequence (DNA): TGTGCCAGCAGTTTAGGGACAGCTTACACCGGGGAGCTGTTTTTT. The rearrangement uses TRBV27 and TRBJ2-2; TRBD1 aligns across 7 bases. The germline V gene has CDR1 MNHEY and CDR2 SMNVEV (reference sequence). V trimming: 2 bases; J trimming: 3 bases; junction bases outside the gene matches: 3. The CDR3 has 15 residues.

The CDR3 sequence: CATSRPSDEQYF. As DNA, the CDR3 is TGTGCCACCAGCAGACCTTCAGACGAGCAGTACTTC. V usage is TRBV15 and J usage is TRBJ2-7; D call uncertain. Trimming pared 2 bases from V and 5 bases from J, leaving 7 bases between. There are 12 residues in the CDR3. Germline loops: CDR1 LNHNV, CDR2 YYDKDF (reference sequence).

V gene TRBV6-4 combines with J gene TRBJ1-4, with TRBD1 matching 8 bases. Germline-derived CDR1 and CDR2 are MRHNA and SNTAGT. Trimming took 8 bases from V and 6 from J; bases not matched to a gene: 11. The CDR3 spans 15 residues. The CDR3 DNA sequence: TGTGCCAGCCTACCCCCGACAGGGGACTATGAAAAACTGTTTTTT. Its translation is CASLPPTGDYEKLFF.

The gene calls are TRBV13 and TRBJ2-5, with 10 bases identical to TRBD1. The length of the CDR3 is 14 residues. Germline CDR1 PRHDT, CDR2 FYEKMQ (reference sequence). The V gene end was trimmed by 5 bases and the J gene end by 2 bases; junction bases not matched to a gene: 2. The CDR3 nucleotides are TGTGCCAGCAGCCAGGGACAGGGGCAAGAGACCCAGTACTTC. Translation: CASSQGQGQETQYF.

The V call is TRBV10-3, the J call TRBJ2-1; TRBD1 might be the D (6 bases). This CDR3 has 15 residues. Per the germline V gene, CDR1 is ENHRY and CDR2 is SYGVKD. Trimming stripped 2 bases from V and 2 bases from J, with 10 bases between. CDR3 loop: CAISEGTITYNEQFF. CDR3 DNA sequence: TGTGCCATCAGTGAGGGGACAATTACCTACAATGAGCAGTTCTTC.

The chain carries TRBV9 and TRBJ2-7; 9 nucleotides agree with TRBD2. V gave up 4 bases and J gave up 5 bases; unmatched junction bases: 7. CDR1 is SGDLS and CDR2 is YYNGEE in the germline V gene. This CDR3 has 14 residues. The CDR3 region is CASSHIAGADEQYF. The CDR3 nucleotides read TGTGCCAGCAGCCATATAGCGGGGGCCGACGAGCAGTACTTC. Drawing the rest from reference TRBV9 and TRBJ2-7, the complete variable domain is DSGVTQTPKHLITATGQRVTLRCSPRSGDLSVYWYQQSLDQGLQFLIQYYNGEERAKGNILERFSAQQFPDLHSELNLSSLELGDSALYFCASSHIAGADEQYFGPGTRLTVT.

The V gene is TRBV4-3, the J gene TRBJ2-3; 9 bases are shared with TRBD1. This CDR3 has 17 residues. Unmatched junction bases numbered 10, after V lost 4 bases and J lost 2 bases. Germline CDR1 reads LGHNA; CDR2 reads YSLEER. The CDR3 DNA reads as TGCGCCAGCAGCCCGGGTATTGGGACAGGGCACACAGATACGCAGTATTTT. Translating it yields CASSPGIGTGHTDTQYF.

This chain links TRBV2 with TRBJ2-5, with 9 bases lining up with TRBD1. The length of the CDR3 is 14 residues. The V segment lost 6 bases and the J segment 4 bases; nucleotides outside the gene matches: 6. Germline V gene data show CDR1 as SNHLY and CDR2 as FYNNEI. CDR3: CASRWTGETETQYF. DNA of the CDR3: TGTGCCAGCAGGTGGACAGGGGAGACAGAGACCCAGTACTTC.

The V call is TRBV4-1, the J call TRBJ1-1; no clear D. This CDR3 spans 13 amino acids. CDR1 and CDR2 (germline): MGHRA, YSYEKL. V lost 2 bases, J lost 3 bases, and 7 bases lay in between. The CDR3 loop is CASSQTPDTEAFF. The CDR3 nucleotides are TGCGCCAGCAGCCAAACCCCAGACACTGAAGCTTTCTTT.

The chain uses TRBV7-9 and TRBJ1-1; D uncertain. Trimming took 0 bases from V and 6 from J, leaving 14 bases between them. The CDR3 runs 15 residues. Looked up from germline, CDR1 is SEHNR and CDR2 is FQNEAQ (reference sequence). Written as DNA, the CDR3 is TGTGCCAGCAGCTTAGCGCTCGGGGTTAACCCTGAAGCTTTCTTT. Residues: CASSLALGVNPEAFF. Looking up the rest from reference TRBV7-9 and TRBJ1-1 gives the full variable domain: DTGVSQNPRHKITKRGQNVTFRCDPISEHNRLYWYRQTLGQGPEFLTYFQNEAQLEKSRLLSDRFSAERPKGSFSTLEIQRTEQGDSAMYLCASSLALGVNPEAFFGQGTRLTVV.

The chain is built from TRBV9 and TRBJ2-5; possible D gene TRBD1, 6 bases. Trimming took 1 base from V and 2 from J, leaving 18 bases between them. The CDR3 extends over 17 amino acids. Germline loops: CDR1 SGDLS, CDR2 YYNGEE. CDR3 bases: TGTGCCAGCAGCGTAACGGGACAAGGTTGGGGACAAGAGACCCAGTACTTC. Encoded protein: CASSVTGQGWGQETQYF.

This clone was picked up one time. The rearrangement links TRBV27 to TRBJ2-1, with 9 bases matching TRBD2. The V gene end was trimmed by 5 bases and the J gene end by 4 bases; junction bases not matched to a gene: 9. Germline V gene data show CDR1 as MNHEY and CDR2 as SMNVEV (reference sequence). The CDR3 is made up of 16 amino acids. The CDR3 DNA reads as TGTGCCAGCAGTCCTATAGCGGGGGCCATTTACAATGAGCAGTTCTTC. It yields the protein CASSPIAGAIYNEQFF.

The rearrangement uses TRBV13 and TRBJ2-2; 8 positions agree with TRBD2. The germline CDR1 and CDR2 sequences are PRHDT and FYEKMQ (reference sequence). The CDR3 spans 15 residues. With 3 bases clipped from V and 4 bases from J, the junction kept 4 bases outside the gene matches. The CDR3 nucleotides are TGTGCCAGCAGCTTCGTGGCGGGGGGCACCGGGGAGCTGTTTTTT. This sequence encodes CASSFVAGGTGELFF.

The rearrangement uses TRBV2 and TRBJ2-1, with 7 bases identical to TRBD1. CDR1 SNHLY and CDR2 FYNNEI come from the germline V gene. The CDR3 contains 16 residues. V was clipped by 2 bases and J by 2 bases; unmatched bases: 6. CDR3 in DNA: TGTGCCAGCAGTGAAAGAGGGGGACAGACCTACAATGAGCAGTTCTTC. This translates into CASSERGGQTYNEQFF.